The next 30 T cell receptor beta chains were all read from a single sample in a study of cytomegalovirus exposure and HLA in healthy donors. The PCR ran on 60 Vbeta and 13 Jbeta primers. Repertoires were generated with immunoSEQ multiplex PCR, while TCRdb's copy carries only in-frame clones and drops some. Among more than 100,000 clones, roughly 8.8% were seen once, and the ten largest hold roughly 6.4%. Sequenced sample: PBMCs. These receptors were collected from a woman in her thirties or forties in good health and CMV-seropositive.

V is TRBV7-9 and J is TRBJ1-1; no clear D. Germline-derived CDR1 and CDR2 are SEHNR and FQNEAQ (reference sequence). Deletions cut 6 bases from V and 10 bases from J, with 21 bases between. The CDR3 sequence is 14 residues long. CDR3 loop: CASSSTDGHYRAFF. The CDR3 DNA reads TGTGCCAGCAGTTCAACCGACGGCCACTATCGAGCTTTCTTT.

This clone was detected only a few times. The CDR3 loop reads CAISEYGQFSTDTQYF. The CDR3, as DNA: TGTGCCATCAGTGAGTACGGACAGTTTAGCACAGATACGCAGTATTTT. The chain recombines TRBV10-3 with TRBJ2-3, with D maybe TRBD1 (6 bases). In germline, CDR1 is ENHRY, CDR2 SYGVKD. This CDR3 is built from 16 residues. The V end was cut by 1 base, the J end by 0 bases, with 11 bases between.

Details on this clone: An end of the junction does not agree with germline; a read error may underlie this. V gene TRBV29-1 combines with J gene TRBJ1-1, with 9 bases lining up with TRBD1. This CDR3 spans 14 amino acids. The V gene's germline CDR1 is SQVTM and CDR2 ANQGSEA. The CDR3 region has the DNA TGCAGCGTGGAAGGTACGGACAGGGGTTGGGGAGCTTTCTTT. Amino acid sequence: CSVEGTDRGWGAFF.

The table lists this clone with a few counts. V is TRBV5-5 and J is TRBJ2-5; a weak D match, TRBD2 (6 bases). CDR1 and CDR2 from the germline V gene are SGHKS and YYEKEE (reference sequence). Deletions cut 4 bases from V and 2 bases from J, with 15 bases between. This CDR3 has 15 amino acids. This chain's CDR3 is CASSREGGVQETQYF. In DNA form, the CDR3 reads TGTGCCAGCAGCCGCGAGGGAGGTGTACAAGAGACCCAGTACTTC.

This clone was seen a few times. The J gene is TRBJ2-1, the V gene TRBV10-1; D is perhaps TRBD1 (6 bases). V shed 4 bases and J shed 2 bases, with 6 bases lying between them. Germline V lookup: CDR1 WNHNN, CDR2 SYGVQD (reference sequence). The CDR3 covers 13 residues. CDR3 nucleotides: TGCGCCAGCAGTGGGGGGCCCTACAATGAGCAGTTCTTC. This translates into CASSGGPYNEQFF.

There are a few counts of this clone. This chain connects TRBV7-3 to TRBJ2-2, with D possibly matching TRBD2 (5 bases). This CDR3 is 13 amino acids long. Trimming took 5 bases from V and 4 from J, leaving 8 bases between them. Germline CDR1 SGHTA, CDR2 FQGTGA. The CDR3 DNA reads TGTGCCAGCAGCCCTCGGGGCACCGGGGAGCTGTTTTTT. Translation: CASSPRGTGELFF.

This clone was detected only a few times. V is TRBV7-2 and J is TRBJ1-1; the D is unclear. The V end lost 2 bases, the J end lost 1 base, and 14 bases lay between the germline ends. This CDR3 region has 16 residues. Looked up from germline, CDR1 is SGHTA and CDR2 is FQGNSA. The CDR3 DNA follows: TGTGCCAGCAGCTTACTCCACCTCCGGGGGAACACTGAAGCTTTCTTT. It translates to CASSLLHLRGNTEAFF.

This clone has a handful of counts. The chain uses TRBV25-1 and TRBJ1-1; possible D gene TRBD1, 5 bases. CDR1 is MGHDK, CDR2 SYGVNS, per germline. With 6 bases removed from V and 9 bases from J, the gap between germline ends came to 17 bases. The CDR3 has 13 residues. For the CDR3, the DNA is TGTGCCAGCAGGGCCCCTGGAGGGGTAAAAGCTTTCTTT. This codes for CASRAPGGVKAFF.

The chain links TRBV5-1 to TRBJ2-1; 10 positions agree with TRBD2. The junction had 6 bases not matched to a gene; V was cut back by 2 bases and J by 7 bases. The CDR3 covers 15 residues. In germline, CDR1 is SGHRS, CDR2 YFSETQ. CDR3 DNA: TGCGCCAGCAGCTTTAGCGGGGGGCTAGGGAATGAGCAGTTCTTC. It yields the protein CASSFSGGLGNEQFF.

The gene calls are TRBV6-1 and TRBJ1-4, with D possibly matching TRBD1 (6 bases). The CDR3 consists of 17 residues. CDR1 and CDR2 (germline): MNHNS, SASEGT. Trimming removed 3 bases from V and 4 bases from J, with 18 bases in between. DNA of the CDR3: TGTGCCAGCAGTGAGGTATTGGCGAGCAGGGGTAATGAAAAACTGTTTTTT. Translated, it gives CASSEVLASRGNEKLFF.

The V gene is TRBV5-4, the J gene TRBJ2-1; 7 bases line up with TRBD2. The V and J ends lost 4 bases and 4 bases, in that order; junction bases with no gene match: 11. From germline, CDR1 is SGHNT and CDR2 YYREEE (reference sequence). The CDR3 has 16 residues. CDR3 sequence: CASSPPASGEYNEQFF. The CDR3 coding sequence is TGTGCCAGCAGCCCCCCTGCCAGCGGGGAATACAATGAGCAGTTCTTC.

This chain links TRBV4-2 with TRBJ1-4; 7 nucleotides align to TRBD1. The ends lost 4 bases at V and 0 bases at J; junction bases unmatched: 8. Germline V lookup: CDR1 LGHNA, CDR2 YNFKEQ. The CDR3 length is 17 residues. CDR3 nucleotides: TGTGCCAGCAGCCGCGATTACGACAGGGCAACTAATGAAAAACTGTTTTTT. Translating it yields CASSRDYDRATNEKLFF.

The rearrangement joins TRBV6-6 to TRBJ1-5, with 9 bases fitting TRBD1. Trimming took 4 bases from V and 6 from J; bases not matched to a gene: 4. The CDR3 is made up of 14 amino acids. CDR1 and CDR2 (germline): MNHNY, SVGAGI (reference sequence). The CDR3 here is CASSSQGAGQPQHF. In DNA, the CDR3 is TGTGCCAGCAGTTCACAGGGGGCAGGTCAGCCCCAGCATTTT.

The J gene is TRBJ1-1, the V gene TRBV10-1; a possible D gene is TRBD1 (5 bases). The length of the CDR3 is 23 residues. Germline V gene data show CDR1 as WNHNN and CDR2 as SYGVQD (reference sequence). V was cut by 4 bases and J by 2 bases, with 38 bases left in between. CDR3 sequence reads: CASSVARGRDVSNTKDLNTEAFF. The CDR3 bases are TGCGCCAGCAGTGTAGCAAGAGGCAGGGATGTATCAAATACTAAAGACTTAAACACTGAAGCTTTCTTT.

This clone was seen only a few times. V gene TRBV10-3 combines with J gene TRBJ2-3; maybe TRBD2 (7 bases). The germline V and J ends were trimmed by 2 bases and 3 bases, with 15 bases remaining between them. Germline V CDR1 and CDR2: ENHRY, SYGVKD. This CDR3 has 16 residues. In DNA, the CDR3 is TGTGCCATCAGTGAGGGGCAGGGGAGGGGTACAGATACGCAGTATTTT. It encodes CAISEGQGRGTDTQYF.

This clone was observed a few times. The chain employs TRBV5-6 and TRBJ2-3, with 11 bases fitting TRBD2. The germline V gene encodes CDR1 SGHDT and CDR2 YYEEEE. The CDR3 consists of 16 residues. J was trimmed by 6 bases and V by 3 bases; bases with no gene match: 9. Here the CDR3 reads CASSSSLAGGWDTQYF. The CDR3 nucleotides are TGTGCCAGCAGCTCAAGCCTAGCGGGGGGCTGGGATACGCAGTATTTT.

The rearrangement uses TRBV12-5 and TRBJ1-1; D gene unclear. Trimming removed 1 base from V and 8 bases from J, with 5 bases in between. The CDR3 sequence is 11 residues long. CDR1 and CDR2 (germline): LGHNT, FRNRAP. The CDR3 nucleotides read TGTGCTAGTGGTTTGGAGACAGAAGCTTTCTTT. This gives the protein CASGLETEAFF.

This clone showed up just once. This rearrangement joins TRBV6-1 to TRBJ1-4, with 7 bases fitting TRBD1. The germline CDR1 and CDR2 sequences are MNHNS and SASEGT. The CDR3 totals 17 residues. V lost 3 bases, J lost 3 bases, and 10 bases stayed unmatched. The CDR3: CASSDKGAGLSNEKLFF. CDR3 sequence (DNA): TGTGCCAGCAGTGATAAGGGGGCGGGGTTGTCTAATGAAAAACTGTTTTTT.

This clone was detected only a few times. The gene calls are TRBV6-5 and TRBJ2-5, with D uncertain. This CDR3 has 11 amino acids. The V end was cut by 9 bases, the J end by 5 bases, with 10 bases between. Germline V gene lookup returns CDR1 MNHEY and CDR2 SVGAGI. Here the CDR3 DNA reads TGTGCCAGTTCGACAAGGGAGACCCAGTACTTC. It specifies CASSTRETQYF.

The CDR3 here is CAIGQQDNYGYTF. In nucleotides, the CDR3 is TGTGCCATCGGACAGCAGGACAACTATGGCTACACCTTC. This rearrangement joins TRBV10-3 to TRBJ1-2, with D possibly matching TRBD1 (6 bases). Germline V gene data show CDR1 as ENHRY and CDR2 as SYGVKD. This CDR3 contains 13 residues. V lost 8 bases and J 2 bases, leaving 12 bases between the germline ends.

This clone was counted a few times. This sequence joins TRBV7-8 and TRBJ2-3; TRBD2 matches 7 bases. Germline values: CDR1 SGHVS, CDR2 FQNEAQ. V lost 2 bases, J lost 6 bases, and 11 bases stayed unmatched. The CDR3 length is 16 residues. CDR3 DNA sequence: TGTGCCAGCAGCTTACGGCTAGCGGAGATCGGGGATACGCAGTATTTT. Encoded protein: CASSLRLAEIGDTQYF.

This clone was picked up a small number of times. The chain combines TRBV9 with TRBJ1-3, with TRBD1 as a possible D gene (6 bases). Germline assignment: CDR1 SGDLS and CDR2 YYNGEE. V gave up 3 bases and J gave up 0 bases, with 13 bases separating them. The CDR3 length is 16 residues. Written as DNA, the CDR3 is TGTGCCAGCAGCGGGGAGGGGGGGAGCTCTGGAAACACCATATATTTT. Residues: CASSGEGGSSGNTIYF.

This sequence joins TRBV9 and TRBJ1-6; 10 nucleotides agree with TRBD1. The germline CDR1 and CDR2 sequences are SGDLS and YYNGEE. The CDR3 runs 18 residues. The V and J ends lost 0 bases and 0 bases, in that order; junction bases with no gene match: 3. This CDR3 reads CASSVEGQGSSYNSPLHF. CDR3 nucleotides: TGTGCCAGCAGCGTAGAGGGACAGGGGAGCTCCTATAATTCACCCCTCCACTTT.

A few counts support this clone. The chain couples TRBV28 to TRBJ1-2, with 7 bases aligning to TRBD1. V shed 7 bases and J 8 bases; nucleotides not matched to a gene: 7. CDR1 and CDR2 (germline): MDHEN, SYDVKM. The CDR3 has 12 amino acids. The CDR3 spells CASNIDRAGYTF. CDR3 bases: TGTGCCAGCAACATAGACAGGGCCGGCTACACCTTC.

This sequence joins TRBV29-1 and TRBJ2-3; TRBD2 aligns across 7 bases. The CDR3 is 12 residues long. V lost 7 bases to trimming and J lost 5 bases; unmatched junction nucleotides: 6. Germline V gene lookup returns CDR1 SQVTM and CDR2 ANQGSEA. CDR3: CSAGWGGDTQYF. Here the CDR3 DNA reads TGCAGCGCCGGGTGGGGGGGAGATACGCAGTATTTT.

The V call is TRBV5-1, the J call TRBJ2-1; 14 bases are shared with TRBD2. Germline-derived CDR1 and CDR2 are SGHRS and YFSETQ. The CDR3 consists of 15 residues. The trim removed 5 bases at V and 4 bases at J, leaving 2 bases unmatched. The CDR3 loop reads CASRTSGGAYNEQFF. In nucleotides, the CDR3 is TGCGCCAGCAGGACTAGCGGGGGGGCGTACAATGAGCAGTTCTTC.

This clone was counted only a few times. This chain links TRBV2 with TRBJ2-7; 13 bases align to TRBD2. V was pared by 6 bases and J by 6 bases, with 5 bases of the junction left unmatched. Germline-derived CDR1 and CDR2 are SNHLY and FYNNEI. This CDR3 has 14 amino acids. This CDR3 reads CASRGGTSGVEQYF. CDR3 in DNA: TGTGCCAGCAGGGGAGGGACTAGCGGGGTCGAGCAGTACTTC.

The gene calls are TRBV6-6 and TRBJ1-3, with 8 bases lining up with TRBD1. The CDR3 consists of 16 residues. Losses at the gene ends were 5 bases for V and 4 bases for J; bases not matched to a gene: 10. The germline V gene has CDR1 MNHNY and CDR2 SVGAGI (reference sequence). The CDR3 nucleotides read TGTGCCAGCAGTCTCGGACAGGGTGGCGGCGGAAACACCATATATTTT. Protein sequence: CASSLGQGGGGNTIYF.

This clone was seen only a few times. Here the CDR3 reads CSVSRGGIDIQYF. The CDR3 region has the DNA TGCAGCGTTTCCCGAGGGGGTATAGACATTCAGTACTTC. V usage is TRBV29-1 and J usage is TRBJ2-4, with D maybe TRBD1 (6 bases). V gave up 5 bases and J gave up 8 bases, with 16 bases separating them. The CDR3 contains 13 residues. The V gene's germline CDR1 is SQVTM and CDR2 ANQGSEA.

This clone has just a few counts. This chain uses TRBV4-1 with TRBJ1-1; no clear D gene. The CDR3 has 13 amino acids. V was trimmed by 4 bases and J by 6 bases, leaving 12 bases between them. Germline V gene sequence: CDR1 MGHRA, CDR2 YSYEKL. CDR3 coding DNA: TGCGCCAGCAGCCCCCGAGAGGCGTCTGAAGCTTTCTTT. Protein: CASSPREASEAFF.